This TCR beta chain was recovered during a study of T cells in women clearing cervical HPV infection. The data were produced by immunoSEQ multiplex PCR, yet TCRdb's version contains in-frame clones alone and is incomplete. The table for this sample gives roughly 8,300 clones. V shed 3 bases and J 4 bases; nucleotides not matched to a gene: 4. The CDR3 runs to 15 residues. Germline loops: CDR1 LNHNV, CDR2 YYDKDF (reference sequence). This clone shows up as medium-sized by frequency. The read gets to within 3 residues of the CDR3 end, and the germline J gene fills in the rest. Sequencing input: blood buffy coat. V and J are TRBV15 and TRBJ2-3, with 10 bases aligning to TRBD1. The receptor was derived from a woman between 18 and 70 years old with a cervical HPV16 infection that either progressed to CIN3+ or cleared (not recorded which). CDR3 bases read: TGTGCCACCAGCAGCGGGACAGGGGTCCCAGATACG. Translated: CATSSGTGVPDT. The entire CDR3 reads CATSSGTGVPDTQYF.